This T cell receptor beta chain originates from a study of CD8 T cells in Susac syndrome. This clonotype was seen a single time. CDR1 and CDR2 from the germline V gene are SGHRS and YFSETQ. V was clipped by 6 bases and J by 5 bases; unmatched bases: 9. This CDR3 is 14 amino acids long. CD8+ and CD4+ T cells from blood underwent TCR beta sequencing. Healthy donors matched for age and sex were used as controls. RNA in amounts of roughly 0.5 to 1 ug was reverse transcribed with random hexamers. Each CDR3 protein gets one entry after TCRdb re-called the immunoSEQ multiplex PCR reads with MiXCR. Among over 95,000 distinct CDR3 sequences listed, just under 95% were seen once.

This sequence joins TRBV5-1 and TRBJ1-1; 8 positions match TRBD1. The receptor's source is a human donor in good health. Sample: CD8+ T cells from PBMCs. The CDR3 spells CASKGVDRGTEAFF. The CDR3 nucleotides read TGCGCCAGCAAGGGGGTTGACAGGGGAACTGAAGCTTTCTTT.